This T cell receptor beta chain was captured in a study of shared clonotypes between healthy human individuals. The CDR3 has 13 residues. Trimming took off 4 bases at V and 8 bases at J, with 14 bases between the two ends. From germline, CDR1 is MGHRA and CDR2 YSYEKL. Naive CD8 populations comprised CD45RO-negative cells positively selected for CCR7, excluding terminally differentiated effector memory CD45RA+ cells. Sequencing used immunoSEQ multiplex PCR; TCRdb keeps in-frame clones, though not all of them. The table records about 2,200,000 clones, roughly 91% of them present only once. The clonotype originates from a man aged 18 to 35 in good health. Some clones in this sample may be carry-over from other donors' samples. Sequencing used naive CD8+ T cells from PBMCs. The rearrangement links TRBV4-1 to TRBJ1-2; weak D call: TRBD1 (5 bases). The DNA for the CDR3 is TGCGCCAGCAGCCGGCGGGGACTTCTGGGCTACACCTTC. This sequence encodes CASSRRGLLGYTF.